This T cell receptor (beta chain) derives from a study of Ad26.COV2.S vaccination and SARS-CoV-2 variants. About the research overall: The study gave Ad26.COV2.S intramuscularly, once or twice 56 days apart. The study's findings and limits: Individuals receiving vaccine had higher spike-specific TCR breadth than placebo recipients did. Substantial breadth was reported for post-vaccination spike-specific CD8+ and CD4+ T cells. Breadth measured for non-spike TCRs was similar across vaccine and placebo recipients.

Regarding treatment: around 19 received Ad26.COV2.S at low or high dose, single or two shots; about 5 received placebo; per-sample allocation not given. After the first vaccine or placebo injection, samples were drawn on day 63. Germline-derived CDR1 and CDR2 are SGHDN and FVKESK. V was pared by 3 bases and J by 2 bases, with 1 base of the junction left unmatched. There are 15 residues in the CDR3. In regard to this clone: What it binds is not known.

Data came from immunoSEQ multiplex PCR; TCRdb stores just in-frame clones and leaves some out. The sample has hundreds of thousands of clones, around 83% seen once. V and J are TRBV14 and TRBJ2-7; 13 bases fit TRBD2. The sequencing used peripheral blood, collected in a trial of Ad26.COV2.S vaccine versus placebo. This receptor was identified in a person aged 18-65 years who received the Ad26.COV2.S COVID-19 vaccine or a placebo. CDR3 sequence reads: CASSQGLAGPYEQYF. CDR3 DNA: TGTGCCAGCAGCCAGGGACTAGCGGGACCCTACGAGCAGTACTTC. The variable domain in full, with the rest retrieved from reference TRBV14 and TRBJ2-7, is EAGVTQFPSHSVIEKGQTVTLRCDPISGHDNLYWYRRVMGKEIKFLLHFVKESKQDESGMPNNRFLAERTGGTYSTLKVQPAELEDSGVYFCASSQGLAGPYEQYFGPGTRLTVT.